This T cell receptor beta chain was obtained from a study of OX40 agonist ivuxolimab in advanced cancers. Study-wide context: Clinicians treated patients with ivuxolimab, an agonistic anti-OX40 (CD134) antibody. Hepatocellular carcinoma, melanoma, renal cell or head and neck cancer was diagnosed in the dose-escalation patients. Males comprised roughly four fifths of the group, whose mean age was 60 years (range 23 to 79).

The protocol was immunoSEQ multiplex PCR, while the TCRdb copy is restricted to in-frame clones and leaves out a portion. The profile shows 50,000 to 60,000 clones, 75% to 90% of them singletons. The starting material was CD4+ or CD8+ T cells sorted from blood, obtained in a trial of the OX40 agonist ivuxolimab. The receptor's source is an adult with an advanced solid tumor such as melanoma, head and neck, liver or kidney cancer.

CDR3 residues: CASSDRTGRGTEAFF. CDR3 nucleotides: TGTGCCAGCAGCGACCGGACAGGGAGGGGCACTGAAGCTTTCTTT. The chain combines TRBV7-6 with TRBJ1-1; 8 bases are a match to TRBD1. With 5 bases clipped from V and 4 bases from J, the junction kept 9 bases outside the gene matches. CDR3 size: 15 residues. CDR1 and CDR2 (germline): SGHVS, FNYEAQ.